The entry that follows covers one T cell receptor (beta chain) sequence. The genes are named according to mouse. The observed sequence ends 1 residue before the CDR3 terminus, with the missing tail filled in from the germline J gene. The sample is drawn from a study of tissue T cells after allogeneic stem cell transplantation. Measured with immunoSEQ multiplex PCR; TCRdb has only the in-frame clones, and not every one. The data hold 48,000 or so clones, with 73% observed a single time. Germline assignment: CDR1 KGHPV and CDR2 FQNQEV (reference sequence). The CDR3 length is 15 residues. V lost 4 bases and J 2 bases, leaving 13 bases between the germline ends.

The sample taken for sequencing was sorted cells pooled from one or two spleens. The clonotype comes from a pool of C57BL/6 mice in good health. The chain combines TRBV26 with TRBJ2-5, with a weak D call TRBD1 (7 bases). CDR3 bases read: TGTGCCAGCAGTCCATCGAGGGGGCTCCAAGACACCCAGTAC. The encoded protein is CASSPSRGLQDTQY. The whole CDR3 region reads CASSPSRGLQDTQYF.